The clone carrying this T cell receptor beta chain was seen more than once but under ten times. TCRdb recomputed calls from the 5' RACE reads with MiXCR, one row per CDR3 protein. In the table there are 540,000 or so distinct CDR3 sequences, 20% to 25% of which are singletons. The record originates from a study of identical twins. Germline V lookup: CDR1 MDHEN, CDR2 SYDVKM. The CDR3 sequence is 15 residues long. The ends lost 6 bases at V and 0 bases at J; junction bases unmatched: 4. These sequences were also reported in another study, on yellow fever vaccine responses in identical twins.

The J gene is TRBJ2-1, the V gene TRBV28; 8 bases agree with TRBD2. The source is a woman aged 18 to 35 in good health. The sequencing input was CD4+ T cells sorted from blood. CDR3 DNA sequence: TGTGCCAGCAGCCAAGCGGGAGCCTCCTACAATGAGCAGTTCTTC. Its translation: CASSQAGASYNEQFF.